Sequencing of this T cell receptor (beta chain) was carried out in a study of cytomegalovirus exposure and HLA in healthy donors. Data came from immunoSEQ multiplex PCR; TCRdb stores just in-frame clones and leaves some out. The sample has approximately 270,000 clones, 86% seen once. The CDR3 length is 19 residues. Trimming took 0 bases from V and 0 from J; bases not matched to a gene: 13. CDR1 is LGHNA, CDR2 YSLEER, per germline. A word on this clone: What it binds is unknown.

Findings and limits, study-wide: In the roughly 130 validation repertoires, a later analysis found that first-cohort TCR clusters tended to co-occur.

The sequencing input was PBMCs. The source of this sequence is a woman in her late teens or twenties in good health and CMV-seronegative. The gene calls are TRBV4-3 and TRBJ1-1; the match to TRBD1 covers 7 bases. The CDR3 is CASSQEPQGPMEMNTEAFF. The CDR3 DNA reads as TGCGCCAGCAGCCAAGAACCACAGGGGCCCATGGAGATGAACACTGAAGCTTTCTTT.